Sequencing of this T cell receptor (beta chain) was carried out in a study of cytomegalovirus exposure and HLA in healthy donors. This CDR3 has 15 residues. Germline V CDR1 and CDR2: SGDLS, YYNGEE. Trimming at V came to 3 bases and at J to 8 bases, leaving 10 bases not matched to a gene. The PCR made use of 60 Vbeta and 13 Jbeta primers. The table came from immunoSEQ multiplex PCR; TCRdb's copy has only in-frame clones and leaves some out. The sample lists over 150,000 clones; about four fifths were seen once. The chain employs TRBV9 and TRBJ1-4; TRBD1 aligns across 7 bases. Sequencing was performed on PBMCs. The TCR comes from a woman younger than 45 in good health and CMV-seropositive. CDR3 nucleotide sequence: TGTGCCAGCAGCGATAACAGGGGAGTGGGCGAAAAACTGTTTTTT. It encodes CASSDNRGVGEKLFF.